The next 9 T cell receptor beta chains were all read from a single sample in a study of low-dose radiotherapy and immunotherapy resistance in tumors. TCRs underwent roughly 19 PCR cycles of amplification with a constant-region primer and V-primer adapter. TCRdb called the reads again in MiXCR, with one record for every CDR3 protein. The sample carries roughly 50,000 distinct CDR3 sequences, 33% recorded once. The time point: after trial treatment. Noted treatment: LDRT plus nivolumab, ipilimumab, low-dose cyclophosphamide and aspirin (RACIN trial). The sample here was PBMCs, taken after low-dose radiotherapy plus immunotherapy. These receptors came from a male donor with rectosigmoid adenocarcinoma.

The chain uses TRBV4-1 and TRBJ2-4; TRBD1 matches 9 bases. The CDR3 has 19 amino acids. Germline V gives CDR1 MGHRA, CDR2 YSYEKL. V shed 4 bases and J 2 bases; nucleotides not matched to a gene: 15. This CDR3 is CASSPHGQGNPLTKNIQYF. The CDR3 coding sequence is TGCGCCAGCAGCCCCCATGGACAGGGGAATCCTTTAACCAAAAACATTCAGTACTTC.

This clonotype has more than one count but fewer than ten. The CDR3 nucleotides read TGTGCCAGCAGTCCCCGCGGCGGGAGGGCCGCAGTTGAGCAGTTCTTC. Its translation is CASSPRGGRAAVEQFF. The V gene is TRBV6-5, the J gene TRBJ2-1, with 9 bases matching TRBD2. The V gene end was trimmed by 5 bases and the J gene end by 9 bases; junction bases not matched to a gene: 14. This CDR3 spans 16 amino acids. CDR1 and CDR2 from the germline V gene are MNHEY and SVGAGI.

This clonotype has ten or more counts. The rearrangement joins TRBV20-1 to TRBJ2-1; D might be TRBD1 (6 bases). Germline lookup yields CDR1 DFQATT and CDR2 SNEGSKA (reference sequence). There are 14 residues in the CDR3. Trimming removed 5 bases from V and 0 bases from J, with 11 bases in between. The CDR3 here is CSARTASSYNEQFF. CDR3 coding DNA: TGCAGTGCTCGGACAGCGAGCTCCTACAATGAGCAGTTCTTC.

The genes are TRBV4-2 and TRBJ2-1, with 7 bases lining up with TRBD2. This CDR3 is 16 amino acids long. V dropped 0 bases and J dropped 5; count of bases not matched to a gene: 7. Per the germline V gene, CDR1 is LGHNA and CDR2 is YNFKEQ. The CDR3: CASSQDGLAANNEQFF. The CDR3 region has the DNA TGTGCCAGCAGCCAAGATGGGCTAGCGGCCAACAATGAGCAGTTCTTC.

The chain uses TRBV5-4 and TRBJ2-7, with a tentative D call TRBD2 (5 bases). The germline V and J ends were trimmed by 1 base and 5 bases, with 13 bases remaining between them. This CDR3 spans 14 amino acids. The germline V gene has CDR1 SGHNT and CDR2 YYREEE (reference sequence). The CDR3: CASSLRSSRHEQYF. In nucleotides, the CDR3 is TGTGCCAGCAGCTTGCGCTCTAGCAGACACGAGCAGTACTTC. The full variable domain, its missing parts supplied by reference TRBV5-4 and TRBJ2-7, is ETGVTQSPTHLIKTRGQQVTLRCSSQSGHNTVSWYQQALGQGPQFIFQYYREEENGRGNFPPRFSGLQFPNYSSELNVNALELDDSALYLCASSLRSSRHEQYFGPGTRLTVT.

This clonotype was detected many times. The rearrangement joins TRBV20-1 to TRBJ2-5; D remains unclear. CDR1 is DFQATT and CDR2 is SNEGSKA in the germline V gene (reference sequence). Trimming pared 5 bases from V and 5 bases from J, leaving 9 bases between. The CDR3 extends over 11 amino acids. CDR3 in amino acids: CSAANWETQYF. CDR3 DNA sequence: TGCAGTGCTGCGAACTGGGAGACCCAGTACTTC.

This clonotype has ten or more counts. CDR3 nucleotides: TGTGCCAGCAGTTTGGCGGTTAGCTCCTACGAGCAGTACTTC. Its protein product is CASSLAVSSYEQYF. The chain uses TRBV27 and TRBJ2-7; no clear D. Deletions cut 3 bases from V and 0 bases from J, with 9 bases between. The length of the CDR3 is 14 residues. Germline values: CDR1 MNHEY, CDR2 SMNVEV (reference sequence).

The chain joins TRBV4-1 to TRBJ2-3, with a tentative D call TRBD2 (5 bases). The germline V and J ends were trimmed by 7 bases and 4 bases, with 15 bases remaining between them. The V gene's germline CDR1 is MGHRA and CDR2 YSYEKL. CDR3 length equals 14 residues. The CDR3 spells CASKPTGSADTQYF. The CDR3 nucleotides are TGCGCCAGCAAGCCAACGGGATCCGCAGATACGCAGTATTTT.

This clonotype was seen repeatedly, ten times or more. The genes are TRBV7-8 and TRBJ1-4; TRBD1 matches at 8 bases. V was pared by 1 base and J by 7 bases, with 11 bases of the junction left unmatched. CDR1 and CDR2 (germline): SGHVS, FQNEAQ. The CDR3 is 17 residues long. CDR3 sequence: CASSLVRRGTGAEKLFF. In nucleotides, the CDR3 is TGTGCCAGCAGCTTAGTAAGAAGGGGGACAGGAGCTGAAAAACTGTTTTTT. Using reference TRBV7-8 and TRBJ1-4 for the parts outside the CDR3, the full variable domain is GAGVSQSPRYKVAKRGQDVALRCDPISGHVSLFWYQQALGQGPEFLTYFQNEAQLDKSGLPSDRFFAERPEGSVSTLKIQRTQQEDSAVYLCASSLVRRGTGAEKLFFGSGTQLSVL.